This T cell receptor (beta chain) was recovered during a study of STAT5B mutations in CD4+ large granular lymphocyte leukemia. Findings and limits, study-wide: Patient CD4-sorted repertoires looked more clonal than healthy CD4+ repertoires, even without putative leukemic clones. Patient cell sources varied; 6 or 7 CD4-sorted samples entered the clonality comparison.

About this clone itself: Its antigen is as yet unknown.

The germline V gene has CDR1 MNHNS and CDR2 SASEGT. Between the trimmed V and J ends, which lost 4 bases and 0 bases, there was a span of 16 bases. The CDR3 runs to 17 residues. The protocol was immunoSEQ multiplex PCR, while the TCRdb copy is restricted to in-frame clones and leaves out a portion. This sample has under 2,500 clones, with around nine tenths found just once. Depending on availability, patient cells were bead-separated fractions or unselected PBMC. The material sequenced was PBMCs. The rearrangement uses TRBV6-1 and TRBJ1-3; D may be TRBD1 (5 bases). This TCR was sampled from a woman in her sixties or seventies with CD4+ T-cell large granular lymphocyte leukemia. The CDR3 nucleotides are TGTGCCAGCAGTGCATCCTTCGGGGCCAGCTCTGGAAACACCATATATTTT. Its protein product is CASSASFGASSGNTIYF.